The rows below give T cell receptor beta chains drawn from one sample of a study of blood T cell repertoires in COVID-19. The protocol was immunoSEQ multiplex PCR, while the TCRdb copy is restricted to in-frame clones and leaves out a portion. Of over 100,000 clones in the sample, roughly 79% were seen once. Sequences were obtained from peripheral blood. The receptors stem from a human donor in a cohort sampled during active COVID-19. Each CDR3 is given with its conserved first and last residue.

J gene | V gene | CDR3 protein
TRBJ2-7 | TRBV19 | CASSRGRGTYEQYF
TRBJ1-1 | TRBV19 | CASRRTGDVWGTEAFF
TRBJ2-3 | TRBV24-1 | CATSDLRLALTDTQYF
TRBJ2-2 | TRBV4-3 | CASSHRGVTGELFF
TRBJ1-5 | TRBV28 | CASNTNSNQPQHF
TRBJ1-1 | TRBV27 | CASSLGDRNTEAFF
TRBJ1-5 | TRBV19 | CASSIAGGRKPQHF
TRBJ2-2 | TRBV5-1 | CASSFWGTPNTGELFF
TRBJ2-3 | TRBV2 | CASRGFSGGPDTQYF
TRBJ2-1 | TRBV5-8 | CASSLIGQSYNEQFF
TRBJ1-6 | TRBV25-1 | CASSEYWTGENSPLHF
TRBJ2-7 | TRBV7-9 | CASSPGLKLAYEQYF
TRBJ1-6 | TRBV3-1/TRBV3-2 | CASSPGTGSRYYNSPLHF
TRBJ1-2 | TRBV19 | CASSDRQQGAYYGYTF
TRBJ2-3 | TRBV18 | CASSPRSGGAGTDTQYF
TRBJ1-5 | TRBV6-6 | CASSRDRYSNQPQHF
TRBJ2-2 | TRBV18 | CASSPGQGDTGELFF
TRBJ1-2 | TRBV6-6 | CASSTGRDGYGYTF
TRBJ2-4 | TRBV19 | CASRIQGGPHIQYF
TRBJ2-2 | TRBV9 | CASSPPEGEWTGELFF
TRBJ1-1 | TRBV4-3 | CASSPGTGTMNTEAFF
TRBJ2-7 | TRBV10-3 | CAISEGTGNGEQYF
TRBJ2-7 | TRBV28 | CASSIEGVKNYEQYF
TRBJ1-5 | TRBV18 | CASSFRQSNQPQHF
TRBJ1-6 | TRBV28 | CASKPPGVNNSPLHF
TRBJ2-3 | TRBV7-8 | CASSLRLAGGLDTQYF
TRBJ1-5 | TRBV6-6 | CASSGQVSSNQPQHF
TRBJ1-3 | TRBV7-2 | CASSSGGGRRGNTIYF
TRBJ2-7 | TRBV11-3 | CASSLTGVYEQYF
TRBJ2-1 | TRBV5-1 | CASRLQGSGLAYNEQFF
TRBJ1-2 | TRBV7-8 | CASSLLQENYGYTF
TRBJ2-3 | TRBV6-1 | CASRESTSGMITDTQYF
TRBJ2-3 | TRBV14 | CASSRWGDRISADTQYF
TRBJ2-7 | TRBV3-1/TRBV3-2 | CASSLRAVSLYEQYF
TRBJ2-7 | TRBV25-1 | CASSETGAYKQYF
TRBJ1-2 | TRBV6-5 | CASSSTMAGYGYTF
TRBJ1-5 | TRBV28 | CASSEQSNQPQHF
TRBJ2-7 | TRBV6-5 | CASSPGDRYEQYF
TRBJ2-7 | TRBV28 | CASTTDTSYEQYF
TRBJ1-5 | TRBV30 | CAWGGGGSQPQHF
TRBJ1-2 | TRBV28 | CASSSDRGGAYGYTF
TRBJ2-5 | TRBV19 | CASSIVTGDQETQYF
TRBJ2-7 | TRBV7-9 | CASSPRDKRDYEQYF
TRBJ1-2 | TRBV7-2 | CASSLAQAHYGYTF
TRBJ1-1 | TRBV11-3 | CASSPRRGTGVNTEAFF
TRBJ1-3 | TRBV6-5 | CASRDGWGGRNTIYF
TRBJ1-2 | TRBV11-3 | CASSLDRGTVSYTF
TRBJ1-2 | TRBV21-1 | CASSNDGRDKHYGYTF
TRBJ2-1 | TRBV27 | CASSPLGGTGDEQFF
TRBJ1-1 | TRBV11-1 | CASSLGGVNTEAFF
TRBJ2-7 | TRBV4-1 | CASSLPGQGYEQYF
TRBJ2-7 | TRBV28 | CASSTPQGRKNEQYF
TRBJ2-7 | TRBV28 | CASTNGGGYEQYF
TRBJ2-5 | TRBV28 | CASSFGTGWETQYF